These 22 T cell receptor beta chains were all obtained from the same sample, sequenced in a study of T-cell memory formation after mild COVID-19. TCRdb passed the 5' RACE reads through MiXCR, listing each CDR3 protein once. The sample includes fewer than 700,000 distinct CDR3 sequences, roughly 18% of them seen just once. Sequenced sample: PBMCs or a T cell subset sorted from them (not recorded which). Receptor source: an adult woman who had mild COVID-19 (a few samples of this study predate the infection). Cell type and time point are not known.

The V and J genes are TRBV5-4 and TRBJ1-6; TRBD1 matches at 7 bases. V lost 9 bases, J lost 7 bases, and 10 bases stayed unmatched. CDR3 length: 14 amino acids. CDR1 SGHNT and CDR2 YYREEE come from the germline V gene (reference sequence). This CDR3 is CATNNRGGNSPLHF. The DNA for the CDR3 is TGTGCCACCAACAACAGGGGAGGGAATTCACCCCTCCACTTT.

This clonotype was counted only a few times. CDR3: CASSLAGGRGSYNEQFF. The CDR3 DNA sequence: TGTGCCAGCAGCTTGGCCGGAGGTCGGGGGTCCTACAATGAGCAGTTCTTC. This chain connects TRBV5-5 to TRBJ2-1; D perhaps matches TRBD2 (6 bases). The germline V gene has CDR1 SGHKS and CDR2 YYEKEE (reference sequence). Trimming took off 0 bases at V and 1 base at J, with 14 bases between the two ends. The CDR3 runs 17 residues.

This clonotype was found many times. The chain carries TRBV7-2 and TRBJ2-5; 10 nucleotides match TRBD2. Looked up from germline, CDR1 is SGHTA and CDR2 is FQGNSA. The CDR3 sequence is 14 residues long. With 4 bases clipped from V and 4 bases from J, the junction kept 3 bases outside the gene matches. CDR3 DNA: TGTGCCAGCAGCTCAAGCGGGAGGGGAGAGACCCAGTACTTC. Amino acid sequence: CASSSSGRGETQYF.

This clonotype was counted ten times or more. The chain carries TRBV24-1 and TRBJ2-1; 10 nucleotides line up with TRBD2. Germline V gene sequence: CDR1 KGHDR, CDR2 SFDVKD. CDR3 length: 12 residues. The V segment lost 7 bases and the J segment 15 bases; nucleotides outside the gene matches: 8. CDR3 sequence reads: CATRSLAGAMFF. DNA of the CDR3: TGTGCCACCAGGTCCCTAGCGGGAGCGATGTTCTTC.

There are many counts of this clonotype. The CDR3: CASSIGPGGKTQYF. As DNA, the CDR3 is TGTGCCAGCAGTATAGGCCCGGGGGGCAAGACCCAGTACTTC. This rearrangement joins TRBV12-3 or TRBV12-4 to TRBJ2-5; tentatively, D is TRBD2 (7 bases). The CDR3 length is 14 residues. Trimming stripped 5 bases from V and 6 bases from J, with 16 bases between.

The sample holds a few counts of this clonotype. CDR3 nucleotides: TGTGCCAGCAGTTATCCAGGGGGCAACGAGCAGTACTTC. Its protein product is CASSYPGGNEQYF. The chain links TRBV6-2 or TRBV6-3 to TRBJ2-7, with 8 bases matching TRBD1. Germline V gene sequence: CDR1 MNHEY, CDR2 SVGEGT. The CDR3 sequence is 13 residues long. The J segment lost 5 bases and the V segment lost 3 bases, leaving 3 bases of the junction unmatched.

CDR3: CSARLPTSGVQETQYF. The CDR3 coding sequence is TGCAGTGCTAGACTCCCGACTAGCGGAGTTCAAGAGACCCAGTACTTC. J is TRBJ2-5 and V is TRBV20-1, with TRBD2 matching over 9 bases. Germline trimming cut 2 bases from V and 2 bases from J; bases unmatched to any gene: 9. The CDR3 runs 16 residues. From germline, CDR1 is DFQATT and CDR2 SNEGSKA (reference sequence).

This clonotype appeared once. This rearrangement joins TRBV11-3 to TRBJ2-7; D is tentatively TRBD1 or TRBD2 (6 bases each). Germline CDR1 reads SGHNT; CDR2 reads YENEEA. V lost 2 bases and J lost 4, with 12 bases in between. The CDR3 extends over 14 amino acids. The CDR3 protein is CASSLSGGRYEQYF. The CDR3 region has the DNA TGTGCCAGCAGCTTATCCGGGGGCAGGTACGAGCAGTACTTC.

This clonotype showed up just a few times. J is TRBJ1-2 and V is TRBV11-2; D is possibly TRBD1 (6 bases). V was pared by 0 bases and J by 4 bases, with 12 bases between. Per the germline V gene, CDR1 is SGHAT and CDR2 is FQNNGV. CDR3 length equals 15 residues. CDR3 loop: CASSLDRQEGYGYTF. The CDR3 DNA is TGTGCCAGCAGCTTAGATCGACAGGAGGGCTATGGCTACACCTTC.

The V and J genes are TRBV24-1 and TRBJ2-1; D not resolved. The V gene lost 3 bases and the J gene lost 3 bases, with 5 bases spanning the gap. CDR3 length: 13 residues. Germline V gives CDR1 KGHDR, CDR2 SFDVKD. CDR3 sequence (DNA): TGTGCCACCAGTGATGTTATCTACAATGAGCAGTTCTTC. Protein: CATSDVIYNEQFF.

This clonotype showed up just a few times. J is TRBJ2-2 and V is TRBV7-3, with 8 bases fitting TRBD1. Per germline, CDR1 SGHTA and CDR2 FQGTGA. Losses at the gene ends were 5 bases for V and 5 bases for J; bases not matched to a gene: 10. The CDR3 loop spans 16 amino acids. The CDR3 DNA follows: TGTGCCAGCAGCCTCGACAGGGGAATCAGGACCGGGGAGCTGTTTTTT. This codes for CASSLDRGIRTGELFF.

This clonotype was seen a few times. The chain is built from TRBV19 and TRBJ1-5; D call uncertain. CDR1 is LNHDA and CDR2 is SQIVND in the germline V gene (reference sequence). This CDR3 has 15 residues. Deletions cut 7 bases from V and 1 base from J, with 14 bases between. The CDR3 region has the DNA TGTGCCAGTATCCGGGGTGGTGGAAGCAATCAGCCCCAGCATTTT. It encodes CASIRGGGSNQPQHF.

The J gene is TRBJ2-1, the V gene TRBV5-1; 8 nucleotides match TRBD2. Germline V gene data show CDR1 as SGHRS and CDR2 as YFSETQ. The CDR3 loop spans 16 amino acids. V trimming: 4 bases; J trimming: 8 bases; junction bases outside the gene matches: 14. As DNA, the CDR3 is TGCGCCAGCAGCCCTGGCTCGGTTAGCGGGATGGATGAGCAGTTCTTC. Translated: CASSPGSVSGMDEQFF. The full variable domain, in which reference TRBV5-1 and TRBJ2-1 provide the parts outside the CDR3, is KAGVTQTPRYLIKTRGQQVTLSCSPISGHRSVSWYQQTPGQGLQFLFEYFSETQRNKGNFPGRFSGRQFSNSRSEMNVSTLELGDSALYLCASSPGSVSGMDEQFFGPGTRLTVL.

The CDR3 loop is CASRFWKIGGNEQFF. In nucleotides, the CDR3 is TGCGCCAGCAGGTTCTGGAAAATCGGCGGCAATGAGCAGTTCTTC. The V call is TRBV23-1, the J call TRBJ2-1; D unclear. TRBV23-1 has ORF status, its function being uncertain. The CDR3 covers 15 residues. V gave up 6 bases and J gave up 6 bases, with 18 bases separating them.

The chain has TRBV24-1 and TRBJ2-2; weak D call: TRBD1 (6 bases). Trimming took 12 bases from V and 4 from J, leaving 14 bases between them. Germline assignment: CDR1 KGHDR and CDR2 SFDVKD. CDR3 size: 13 residues. CDR3: CAAGDRATGELFF. The CDR3 coding sequence is TGTGCCGCAGGGGACCGTGCCACCGGGGAGCTGTTTTTT.

The rearrangement links TRBV19 to TRBJ2-7, with TRBD2 identical over 9 bases. The length of the CDR3 is 16 residues. V trimming: 2 bases; J trimming: 2 bases; junction bases outside the gene matches: 7. Per germline, CDR1 LNHDA and CDR2 SQIVND (reference sequence). CDR3 bases: TGTGCCAGTAGTATACTAGCGGGGAGTCTTACCTACGAGCAGTACTTC. Translation gives CASSILAGSLTYEQYF. The full variable domain, its missing parts supplied by reference TRBV19 and TRBJ2-7, is DGGITQSPKYLFRKEGQNVTLSCEQNLNHDAMYWYRQDPGQGLRLIYYSQIVNDFQKGDIAEGYSVSREKKESFPLTVTSAQKNPTAFYLCASSILAGSLTYEQYFGPGTRLTVT.

This rearrangement joins TRBV7-6 to TRBJ2-2; possibly TRBD1 for D (7 bases). V dropped 2 bases and J dropped 3 bases, with 16 bases sitting between them. CDR1 and CDR2 from the germline V gene are SGHVS and FNYEAQ. This CDR3 region has 17 residues. The DNA for the CDR3 is TGTGCCAGCAGCTTAAGGCAGGGGGAGGTTGACACCGGGGAGCTGTTTTTT. Its translation: CASSLRQGEVDTGELFF.

This clonotype was seen a few times. This chain uses TRBV6-6 with TRBJ2-7; 11 bases are shared with TRBD2. The germline V gene has CDR1 MNHNY and CDR2 SVGAGI (reference sequence). The CDR3 spans 17 residues. V shed 2 bases, J shed 2 bases, and the junction held 8 bases outside the gene matches. DNA of the CDR3: TGTGCCAGCAGTTACGAGTTTAGACTAGCGGGACCCTACGAGCAGTACTTC. This encodes CASSYEFRLAGPYEQYF.

This clonotype was recorded at least ten times. In DNA form, the CDR3 reads TGTGCCAGCAGCCGTAGCGGGGCGACCGGGGAGCTGTTTTTT. It yields the protein CASSRSGATGELFF. The rearrangement uses TRBV7-2 and TRBJ2-2; 8 nucleotides line up with TRBD2. The CDR3 has 14 residues. Per germline, CDR1 SGHTA and CDR2 FQGNSA. After removal of 5 bases from V and 5 bases from J, the junction contained 4 bases not matched to a gene.

The table lists this clonotype with a few counts. The genes are TRBV20-1 and TRBJ2-7, with D tentatively TRBD1 (5 bases). Germline-derived CDR1 and CDR2 are DFQATT and SNEGSKA (reference sequence). This CDR3 has 14 residues. The ends were cut back, 3 bases at V and 6 bases at J, with 18 bases in the middle. CDR3 DNA: TGCAGTGCTAGTACAGGCCCCCCGAGGCCCGAGCAGTACTTC. Amino acids: CSASTGPPRPEQYF.

The chain carries TRBV18 and TRBJ2-5, with D tentatively TRBD1 or TRBD2 (5 bases each). There are 14 residues in the CDR3. Trimming stripped 2 bases from V and 3 bases from J, with 10 bases between. Per the germline V gene, CDR1 is KGHSH and CDR2 is LQKENI. The CDR3 sequence: CASSPSGPKETQYF. Here the CDR3 DNA reads TGTGCCAGCTCACCATCGGGGCCCAAAGAGACCCAGTACTTC.

The V call is TRBV7-2, the J call TRBJ2-1; D is possibly TRBD2 (6 bases). CDR1 and CDR2 from the germline V gene are SGHTA and FQGNSA. This CDR3 spans 15 amino acids. V was trimmed by 5 bases and J by 4 bases, leaving 15 bases between them. Written as DNA, the CDR3 is TGTGCCAGCAGCACGTACCGCGGGGTGTACAATGAGCAGTTCTTC. Protein sequence: CASSTYRGVYNEQFF.